Sequencing of this T cell receptor (beta chain) was carried out in a study of T cell responses to AZD1222 COVID-19 vaccine. Note on this clone: Its specificity is not known.

Doses given second, at about 4 or about 12 weeks, were pooled. Data came from immunoSEQ multiplex PCR; TCRdb stores just in-frame clones and leaves some out. This table has approximately 61,000 clones, about 81% appearing once. Study conclusions and caveats: Baseline serology detected seropositivity in only a handful of AZD1222 recipients. Donors were chiefly white British, with a greater number of females, and clonal diversity was perhaps underestimated.

The source was peripheral blood, collected 28 days after the second AZD1222 dose. This clonotype was obtained from an adult who received the AZD1222 COVID-19 vaccine.

CDR3 loop: CASSRGENTEAFF. For the CDR3, the DNA is TGTGCCAGCAGCCGGGGGGAGAACACTGAAGCTTTCTTT. The chain links TRBV11-3 to TRBJ1-1, with a tentative D call TRBD1 (5 bases). The V end lost 5 bases, the J end lost 1 base, and 8 bases lay between the germline ends. Germline values: CDR1 SGHNT, CDR2 YENEEA. This CDR3 comprises 13 residues. Supplemented by reference TRBV11-3 and TRBJ1-1, the full variable domain reads EAGVVQSPRYKIIEKKQPVAFWCNPISGHNTLYWYLQNLGQGPELLIRYENEEAVDDSQLPKDRFSAERLKGVDSTLKIQPAELGDSAVYLCASSRGENTEAFFGQGTRLTVV.